This T cell receptor (beta chain) was observed in a study of blood T cell repertoires in COVID-19. Study information: Samples taken during acute and convalescent COVID-19 were collected in the United States, Italy and Spain. T cells, B-cell-depleted T cells, or PBMCs supplied cDNA or gDNA.

The data were produced by immunoSEQ multiplex PCR, yet TCRdb's version contains in-frame clones alone and is incomplete. The data hold some 120,000 clones, with around 90% observed a single time. V lost 4 bases, J lost 0 bases, and 20 bases lay in between. CDR1 SGHRS and CDR2 YFSETQ come from the germline V gene. The CDR3 consists of 18 residues. This sequence originates from a human donor in a cohort sampled during active COVID-19. The rearrangement uses TRBV5-1 and TRBJ2-1, with D tentatively TRBD2 (6 bases). The source material was peripheral blood. The CDR3 loop reads CASSPTEGLRSSYNEQFF. The CDR3 DNA sequence: TGCGCCAGCAGCCCAACGGAGGGACTCCGCAGCTCCTACAATGAGCAGTTCTTC.